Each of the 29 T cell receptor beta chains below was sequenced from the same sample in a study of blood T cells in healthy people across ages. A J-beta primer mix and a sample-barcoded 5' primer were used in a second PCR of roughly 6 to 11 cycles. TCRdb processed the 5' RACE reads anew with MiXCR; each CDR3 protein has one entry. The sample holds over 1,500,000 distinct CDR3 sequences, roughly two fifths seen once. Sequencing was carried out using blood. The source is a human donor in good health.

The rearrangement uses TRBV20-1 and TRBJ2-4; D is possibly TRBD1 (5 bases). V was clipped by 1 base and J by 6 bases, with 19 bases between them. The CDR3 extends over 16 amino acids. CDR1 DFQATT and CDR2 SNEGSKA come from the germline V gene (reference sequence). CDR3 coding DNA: TGCAGTGCTAGAGCTTCTACTCGGTGGGGCGTAAACATTCAGTACTTC. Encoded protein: CSARASTRWGVNIQYF.

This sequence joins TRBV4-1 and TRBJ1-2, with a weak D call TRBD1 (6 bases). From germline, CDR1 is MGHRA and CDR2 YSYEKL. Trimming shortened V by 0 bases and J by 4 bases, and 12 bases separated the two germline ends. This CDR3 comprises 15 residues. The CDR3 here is CASSQDPGTRYGYTF. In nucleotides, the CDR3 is TGCGCCAGCAGCCAAGATCCTGGGACACGCTATGGCTACACCTTC.

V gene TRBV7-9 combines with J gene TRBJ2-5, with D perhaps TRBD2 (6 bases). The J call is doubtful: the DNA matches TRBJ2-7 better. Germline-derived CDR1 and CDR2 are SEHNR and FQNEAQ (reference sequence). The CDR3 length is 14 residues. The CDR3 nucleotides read TGTGCCAGCAGAATAGAGGGCGGGGCAGTCGAGCAGTACTTC. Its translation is CASRIEGGAVEQYF.

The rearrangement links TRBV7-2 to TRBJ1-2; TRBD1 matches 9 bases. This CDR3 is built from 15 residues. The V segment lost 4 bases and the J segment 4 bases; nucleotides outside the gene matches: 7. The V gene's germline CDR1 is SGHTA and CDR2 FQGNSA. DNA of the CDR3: TGTGCCAGCAGCTCCTTGGACAGGGGTGCCTATGGCTACACCTTC. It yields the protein CASSSLDRGAYGYTF.

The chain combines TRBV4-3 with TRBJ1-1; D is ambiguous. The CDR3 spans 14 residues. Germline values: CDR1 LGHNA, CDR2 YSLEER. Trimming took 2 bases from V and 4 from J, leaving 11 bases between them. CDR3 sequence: CASSQTMGFTEAFF. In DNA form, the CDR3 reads TGCGCCAGCAGCCAAACAATGGGGTTCACTGAAGCTTTCTTT.

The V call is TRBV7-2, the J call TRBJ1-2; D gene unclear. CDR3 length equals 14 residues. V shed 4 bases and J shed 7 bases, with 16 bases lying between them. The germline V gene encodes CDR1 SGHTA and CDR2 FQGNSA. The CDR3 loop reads CASSSQGSLPGYTF. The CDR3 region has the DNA TGTGCCAGCAGCTCCCAAGGGAGTCTTCCTGGCTACACCTTC.

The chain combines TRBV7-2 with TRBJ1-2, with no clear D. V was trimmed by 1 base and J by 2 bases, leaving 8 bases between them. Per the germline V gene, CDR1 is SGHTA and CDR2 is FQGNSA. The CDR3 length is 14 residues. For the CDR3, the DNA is TGTGCCAGCAGCTTAGAACAGAGCAACTATGGCTACACCTTC. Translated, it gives CASSLEQSNYGYTF.

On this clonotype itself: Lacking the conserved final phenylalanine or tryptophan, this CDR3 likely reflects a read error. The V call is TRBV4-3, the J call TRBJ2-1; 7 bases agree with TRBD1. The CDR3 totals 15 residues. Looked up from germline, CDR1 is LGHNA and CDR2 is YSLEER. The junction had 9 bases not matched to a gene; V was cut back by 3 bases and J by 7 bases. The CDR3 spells CASSQTYRGSNEQFV. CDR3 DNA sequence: TGCGCCAGCAGCCAGACATACAGGGGATCGAATGAGCAGTTCGTC.

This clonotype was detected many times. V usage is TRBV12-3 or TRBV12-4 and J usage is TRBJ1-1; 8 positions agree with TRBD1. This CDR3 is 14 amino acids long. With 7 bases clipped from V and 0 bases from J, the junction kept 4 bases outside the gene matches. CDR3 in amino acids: CASTTTGVNTEAFF. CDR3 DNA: TGTGCCAGCACCACGACAGGGGTGAACACTGAAGCTTTCTTT.

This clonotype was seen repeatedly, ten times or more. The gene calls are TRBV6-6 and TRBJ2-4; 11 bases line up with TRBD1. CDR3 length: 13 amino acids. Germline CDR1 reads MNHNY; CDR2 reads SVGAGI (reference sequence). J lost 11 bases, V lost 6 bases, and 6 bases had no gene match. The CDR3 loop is CASSPGQGVFQYF. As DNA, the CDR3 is TGTGCCAGCAGCCCGGGACAGGGGGTTTTTCAGTACTTC.

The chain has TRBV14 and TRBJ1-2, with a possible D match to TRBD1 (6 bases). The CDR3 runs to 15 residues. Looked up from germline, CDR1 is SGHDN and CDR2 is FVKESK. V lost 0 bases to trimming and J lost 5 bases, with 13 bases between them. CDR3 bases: TGTGCCAGCAGCCAAGATATAGGGGGAAGATATGGCTACACCTTC. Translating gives CASSQDIGGRYGYTF.

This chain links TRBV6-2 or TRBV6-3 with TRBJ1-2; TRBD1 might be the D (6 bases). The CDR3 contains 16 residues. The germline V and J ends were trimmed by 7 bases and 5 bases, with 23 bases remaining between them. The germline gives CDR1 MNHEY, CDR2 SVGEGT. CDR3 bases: TGTGCCAGCACCGACCCCGCAGGGGCCCTTCTGTATGGCTACACCTTC. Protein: CASTDPAGALLYGYTF.

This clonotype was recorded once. Written as DNA, the CDR3 is TGCAGCGTGGGAGCAGGGACTAGCGGGGGGATATACGATGAGCAGTTCTTC. Encoded protein: CSVGAGTSGGIYDEQFF. The chain recombines TRBV29-1 with TRBJ2-1; 15 nucleotides align to TRBD2. Germline CDR1 SQVTM, CDR2 ANQGSEA. This CDR3 has 17 amino acids. V lost 6 bases, J lost 8 bases, and 14 bases stayed unmatched.

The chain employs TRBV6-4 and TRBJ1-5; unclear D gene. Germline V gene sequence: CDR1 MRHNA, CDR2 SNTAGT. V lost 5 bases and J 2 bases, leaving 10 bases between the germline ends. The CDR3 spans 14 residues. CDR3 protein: CASSSEYGNQPQHF. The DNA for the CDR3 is TGTGCCAGCAGTTCGGAGTACGGCAATCAGCCCCAGCATTTT.

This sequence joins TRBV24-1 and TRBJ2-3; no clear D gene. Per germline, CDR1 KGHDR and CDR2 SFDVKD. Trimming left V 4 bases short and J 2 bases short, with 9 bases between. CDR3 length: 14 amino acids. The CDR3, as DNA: TGTGCCACCAGTGACGAGACCCCCACAGATACGCAGTATTTT. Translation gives CATSDETPTDTQYF.

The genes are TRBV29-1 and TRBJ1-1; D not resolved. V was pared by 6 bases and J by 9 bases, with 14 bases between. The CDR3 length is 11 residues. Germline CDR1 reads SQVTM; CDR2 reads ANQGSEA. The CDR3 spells CSVVDGPKAFF. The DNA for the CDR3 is TGCAGCGTCGTTGATGGTCCTAAAGCTTTCTTT.

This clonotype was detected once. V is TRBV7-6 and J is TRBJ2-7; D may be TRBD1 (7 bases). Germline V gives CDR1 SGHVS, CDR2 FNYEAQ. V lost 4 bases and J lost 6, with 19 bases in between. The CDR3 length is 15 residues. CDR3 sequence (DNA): TGTGCCAGCAGCTCAGGGGCAGGGGGAGGTTCCGAGCAGTACTTC. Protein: CASSSGAGGGSEQYF.

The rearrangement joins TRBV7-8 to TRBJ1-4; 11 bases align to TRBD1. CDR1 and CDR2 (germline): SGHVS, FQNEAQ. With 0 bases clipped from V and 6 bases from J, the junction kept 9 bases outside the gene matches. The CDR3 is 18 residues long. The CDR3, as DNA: TGTGCCAGCAGCTTAGCGCGGTGGACAGGGGGCCTTGATGAAAAACTGTTTTTT. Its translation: CASSLARWTGGLDEKLFF.

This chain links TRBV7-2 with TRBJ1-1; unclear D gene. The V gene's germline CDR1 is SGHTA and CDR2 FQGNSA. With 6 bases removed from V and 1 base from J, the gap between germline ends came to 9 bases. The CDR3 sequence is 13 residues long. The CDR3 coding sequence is TGTGCCAGCAGTTTCGATTGGAACACTGAAGCTTTCTTT. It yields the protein CASSFDWNTEAFF. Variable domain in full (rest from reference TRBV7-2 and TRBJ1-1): GAGVSQSPSNKVTEKGKDVELRCDPISGHTALYWYRQSLGQGLEFLIYFQGNSAPDKSGLPSDRFSAERTGGSVSTLTIQRTQQEDSAVYLCASSFDWNTEAFFGQGTRLTVV.

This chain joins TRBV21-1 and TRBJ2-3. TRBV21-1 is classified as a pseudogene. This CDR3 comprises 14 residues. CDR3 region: CASSKLASTDTQYF. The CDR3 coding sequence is TGTGCCAGCAGCAAATTAGCTAGCACAGATACGCAGTATTTT.

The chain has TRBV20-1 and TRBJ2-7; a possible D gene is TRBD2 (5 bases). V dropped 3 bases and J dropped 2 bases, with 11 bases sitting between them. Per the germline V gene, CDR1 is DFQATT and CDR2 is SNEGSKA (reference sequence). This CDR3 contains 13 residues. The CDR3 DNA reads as TGCAGTGCTAGTTCGGGGTCGACCTACGAGCAGTACTTC. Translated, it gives CSASSGSTYEQYF.

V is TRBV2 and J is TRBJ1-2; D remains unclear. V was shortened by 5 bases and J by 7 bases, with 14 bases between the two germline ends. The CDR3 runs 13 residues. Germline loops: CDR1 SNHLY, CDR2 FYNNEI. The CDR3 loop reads CASSSLLTSGYTF. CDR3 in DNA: TGTGCCAGCAGTTCCCTCCTGACGAGTGGCTACACCTTC. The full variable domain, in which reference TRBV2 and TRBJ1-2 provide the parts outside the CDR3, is EPEVTQTPSHQVTQMGQEVILRCVPISNHLYFYWYRQILGQKVEFLVSFYNNEISEKSEIFDDQFSVERPDGSNFTLKIRSTKLEDSAMYFCASSSLLTSGYTFGSGTRLTVV.

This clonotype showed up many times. CDR3 nucleotides: TGTGCCAGCAGCACCTCGGTGAATGAGCAGTTCTTC. It specifies CASSTSVNEQFF. The chain has TRBV7-2 and TRBJ2-1, with unresolved D. V dropped 5 bases and J dropped 7 bases, with 9 bases sitting between them. CDR3 length: 12 amino acids. CDR1 is SGHTA and CDR2 is FQGNSA in the germline V gene.

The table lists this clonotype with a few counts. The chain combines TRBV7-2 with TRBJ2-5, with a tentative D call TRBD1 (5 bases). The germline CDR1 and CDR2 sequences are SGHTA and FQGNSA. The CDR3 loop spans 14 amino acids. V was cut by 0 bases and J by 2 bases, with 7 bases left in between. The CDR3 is CASSLARQQETQYF. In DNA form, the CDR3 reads TGTGCCAGCAGCTTAGCCCGACAGCAAGAGACCCAGTACTTC.

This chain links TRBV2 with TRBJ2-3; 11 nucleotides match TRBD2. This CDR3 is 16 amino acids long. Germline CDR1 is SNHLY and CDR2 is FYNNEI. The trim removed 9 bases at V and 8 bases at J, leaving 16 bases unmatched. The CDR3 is CASSIELAGELATQYF. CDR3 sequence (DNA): TGTGCCAGTAGTATAGAACTAGCGGGGGAGTTAGCTACGCAGTATTTT.

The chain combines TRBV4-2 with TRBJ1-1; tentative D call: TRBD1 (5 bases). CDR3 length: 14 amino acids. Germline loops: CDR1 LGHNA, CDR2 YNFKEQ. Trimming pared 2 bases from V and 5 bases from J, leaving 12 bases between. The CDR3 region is CASSQSQGETEAFF. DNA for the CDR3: TGTGCCAGCAGCCAATCCCAGGGCGAGACTGAAGCTTTCTTT.

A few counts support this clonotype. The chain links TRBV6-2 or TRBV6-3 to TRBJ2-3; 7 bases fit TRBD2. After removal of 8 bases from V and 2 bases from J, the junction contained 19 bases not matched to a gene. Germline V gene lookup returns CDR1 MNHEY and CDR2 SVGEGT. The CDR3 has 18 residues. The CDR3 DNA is TGTGCCAGCGCGGACCAGACGGGGGGATTTCCACCCACAGATACGCAGTATTTT. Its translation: CASADQTGGFPPTDTQYF.

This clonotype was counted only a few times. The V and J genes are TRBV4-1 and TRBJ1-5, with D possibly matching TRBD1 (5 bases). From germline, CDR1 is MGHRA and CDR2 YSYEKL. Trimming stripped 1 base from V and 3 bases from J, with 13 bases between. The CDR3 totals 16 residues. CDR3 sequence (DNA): TGCGCCAGCAGCCAAGGAGGGGTAGGATACAATCAGCCCCAGCATTTT. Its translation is CASSQGGVGYNQPQHF.

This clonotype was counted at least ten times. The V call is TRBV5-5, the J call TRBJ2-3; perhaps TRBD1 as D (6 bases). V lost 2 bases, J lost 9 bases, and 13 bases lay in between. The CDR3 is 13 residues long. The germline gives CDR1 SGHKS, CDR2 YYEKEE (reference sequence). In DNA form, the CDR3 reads TGTGCCAGCAGCTTACAAGCAGGGGACACGCAGTATTTT. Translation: CASSLQAGDTQYF.